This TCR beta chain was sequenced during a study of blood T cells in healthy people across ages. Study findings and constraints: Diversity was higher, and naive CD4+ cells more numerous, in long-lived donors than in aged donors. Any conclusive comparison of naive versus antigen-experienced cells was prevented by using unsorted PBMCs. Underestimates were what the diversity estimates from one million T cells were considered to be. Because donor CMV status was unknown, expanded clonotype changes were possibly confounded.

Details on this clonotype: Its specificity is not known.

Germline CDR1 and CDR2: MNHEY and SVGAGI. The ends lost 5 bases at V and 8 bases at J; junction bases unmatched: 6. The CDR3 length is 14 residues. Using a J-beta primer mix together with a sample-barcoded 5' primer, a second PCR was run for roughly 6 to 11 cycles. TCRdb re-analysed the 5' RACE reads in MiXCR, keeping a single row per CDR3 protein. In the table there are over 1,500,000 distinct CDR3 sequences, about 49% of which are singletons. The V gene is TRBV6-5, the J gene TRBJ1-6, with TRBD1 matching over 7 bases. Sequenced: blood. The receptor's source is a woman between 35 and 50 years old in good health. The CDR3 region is CASSLRDSYSPLHF. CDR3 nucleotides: TGTGCCAGCAGTCTCCGGGACAGTTATTCACCCCTCCACTTT.